The 17 T cell receptor beta chains reported below all come from one sample, sequenced in a study of blood T cell repertoires in COVID-19. Libraries were prepared by immunoSEQ multiplex PCR; TCRdb keeps only in-frame clonotypes and omits some of them. The data hold 85,000 to 100,000 clones, with around three quarters observed a single time. The sample taken for sequencing was peripheral blood. The receptors shown here come from a man aged 45-65 years who had recovered from COVID-19.

The rearrangement links TRBV6-5 to TRBJ1-1; D is unresolved. Germline V gene data show CDR1 as MNHEY and CDR2 as SVGAGI. V dropped 0 bases and J dropped 1 base, with 6 bases sitting between them. The CDR3 is 14 amino acids. CDR3 sequence (DNA): TGTGCCAGCAGTTACTCGCAGCGGAACACTGAAGCTTTCTTT. Amino acids: CASSYSQRNTEAFF.

The V gene is TRBV6-2 or TRBV6-3, the J gene TRBJ2-7; D call uncertain. The V end was cut by 4 bases, the J end by 6 bases, with 7 bases between. Germline V CDR1 and CDR2: MNHEY, SVGEGT. This CDR3 spans 11 amino acids. The CDR3 here is CASSSKLEQYF. The CDR3 nucleotides are TGTGCCAGCAGTTCGAAGCTCGAGCAGTACTTC.

The chain is built from TRBV4-3 and TRBJ1-6; no reliable D call. Germline CDR1 and CDR2: LGHNA and YSLEER. Trimming removed 0 bases from V and 9 bases from J, with 6 bases in between. The CDR3 is 13 amino acids. CDR3: CASSQDQASPLHF. The DNA of the CDR3 is TGCGCCAGCAGCCAAGATCAAGCTTCACCCCTCCACTTT.

The chain has TRBV7-2 and TRBJ1-2; the D gene is possibly TRBD1 (5 bases). Per germline, CDR1 SGHTA and CDR2 FQGNSA. Trimming left V 6 bases short and J 4 bases short, with 12 bases between. This CDR3 has 13 amino acids. The CDR3 reads CASSSQGSYGYTF. CDR3 coding DNA: TGTGCCAGCAGTTCTCAGGGAAGCTATGGCTACACCTTC.

This rearrangement joins TRBV6-5 to TRBJ2-7, with 7 bases lining up with TRBD2. V shed 10 bases and J 7 bases; nucleotides not matched to a gene: 13. The CDR3 has 13 amino acids. Germline CDR1 and CDR2: MNHEY and SVGAGI. The CDR3 reads CATHPGTKGEQYF. The DNA for the CDR3 is TGTGCCACCCATCCCGGGACTAAAGGGGAGCAGTACTTC.

The gene calls are TRBV5-1 and TRBJ2-3, with 7 nucleotides matching TRBD1. The CDR3 spans 15 residues. V shed 1 base and J 2 bases; nucleotides not matched to a gene: 4. The germline V gene has CDR1 SGHRS and CDR2 YFSETQ. The CDR3: CASSLRTGDTDTQYF. The CDR3 DNA follows: TGCGCCAGCAGCTTGAGGACAGGAGACACAGATACGCAGTATTTT. The entire variable domain, with the rest obtained from reference TRBV5-1 and TRBJ2-3, is as follows: KAGVTQTPRYLIKTRGQQVTLSCSPISGHRSVSWYQQTPGQGLQFLFEYFSETQRNKGNFPGRFSGRQFSNSRSEMNVSTLELGDSALYLCASSLRTGDTDTQYFGPGTRLTVL.

CDR3 sequence (DNA): TGTGCCAGCAGCCCGGCGGGCTCTGGGGCCAACGTCCTGACTTTC. Encoded protein: CASSPAGSGANVLTF. The chain links TRBV3-1 (or the pseudogene TRBV3-2) to TRBJ2-6; D perhaps matches TRBD2 (5 bases). Trimming removed 4 bases at V and 0 bases at J, with 7 bases between. Germline V gene sequence: CDR1 LGHDT, CDR2 YNNKEL (reference sequence). The CDR3 has 15 amino acids.

The chain joins TRBV6-2 or TRBV6-3 to TRBJ2-3, with D unresolved. This CDR3 has 15 residues. Germline CDR1 and CDR2: MNHEY and SVGEGT. V lost 4 bases to trimming and J lost 1 base, with 12 bases between them. CDR3 nucleotide sequence: TGTGCCAGCAGTTTTGCGTTTAGTGGCACAGATACGCAGTATTTT. This gives the protein CASSFAFSGTDTQYF.

The chain recombines TRBV3-1 (or the pseudogene TRBV3-2) with TRBJ1-5; no definite D call. The CDR3 consists of 13 residues. Trimming pared 6 bases from V and 5 bases from J, leaving 11 bases between. Germline CDR1 reads LGHDT; CDR2 reads YNNKEL (reference sequence). This chain's CDR3 is CASSPDRDQPQHF. DNA for the CDR3: TGTGCCAGCAGTCCCGACCGGGATCAGCCCCAGCATTTT.

The chain employs TRBV27 and TRBJ1-5, with TRBD1 identical over 8 bases. J was trimmed by 3 bases and V by 4 bases; bases with no gene match: 5. Germline values: CDR1 MNHEY, CDR2 SMNVEV (reference sequence). The CDR3 spans 15 residues. The CDR3 bases are TGTGCCAGCAGTTCCAGACAGGGGTACAATCAGCCCCAGCATTTT. This encodes CASSSRQGYNQPQHF.

V is TRBV7-9 and J is TRBJ2-1; 10 nucleotides match TRBD1. This CDR3 has 15 residues. Trimming at V came to 5 bases and at J to 4 bases, leaving 5 bases not matched to a gene. The germline gives CDR1 SEHNR, CDR2 FQNEAQ (reference sequence). For the CDR3, the DNA is TGTGCCAGCAGCCGGGGGACAGGGGCATACAATGAGCAGTTCTTC. It translates to CASSRGTGAYNEQFF.

The rearrangement links TRBV15 to TRBJ1-2; unclear D gene. Germline CDR1 reads LNHNV; CDR2 reads YYDKDF (reference sequence). V lost 0 bases and J lost 6, with 14 bases in between. CDR3 length: 15 residues. The CDR3 nucleotides read TGTGCCACCAGCAGAGAAGGGAGCTCCGCGGATGGCTACACCTTC. It translates to CATSREGSSADGYTF. Using reference TRBV15 and TRBJ1-2 for the parts outside the CDR3, the full variable domain is DAMVIQNPRYQVTQFGKPVTLSCSQTLNHNVMYWYQQKSSQAPKLLFHYYDKDFNNEADTPDNFQSRRPNTSFCFLDIRSPGLGDTAMYLCATSREGSSADGYTFGSGTRLTVV.

This chain connects TRBV7-9 to TRBJ1-5; 7 bases align to TRBD1. The CDR3 consists of 15 residues. J lost 3 bases, V lost 5 bases, and 7 bases had no gene match. From germline, CDR1 is SEHNR and CDR2 FQNEAQ (reference sequence). CDR3 DNA sequence: TGTGCCAGCAGCGGAGGGACAGCTTACAATCAGCCCCAGCATTTT. This gives the protein CASSGGTAYNQPQHF.

Concerning this clone itself: The sample holds other DNA sequences that translate to the same CDR3. The chain uses TRBV10-3 and TRBJ2-7; D uncertain. The CDR3 has 12 residues. V was pared by 0 bases and J by 2 bases, with 2 bases between. Germline lookup yields CDR1 ENHRY and CDR2 SYGVKD. The CDR3, as DNA: TGTGCCATCAGTGAGTCCGCCTACGAGCAGTACTTC. Translating gives CAISESAYEQYF.

In regard to this clone: A junction end diverges from the germline sequence, so it may reflect a read error. The chain combines TRBV7-7 with TRBJ2-5; TRBD2 matches at 14 bases. The CDR3 totals 16 residues. CDR1 is SSHAT, CDR2 FNYEAQ, per germline (reference sequence). DNA of the CDR3: TGTGCTAGCAGCCCCGGGACTAGCGGGGGTGGGGAGACCCAGTACTTC. Encoded protein: CASSPGTSGGGETQYF.

This chain uses TRBV6-2 or TRBV6-3 with TRBJ2-5; 8 nucleotides line up with TRBD1. The CDR3 is 16 amino acids. The J segment lost 5 bases and the V segment lost 0 bases, leaving 8 bases of the junction unmatched. CDR1 is MNHEY and CDR2 is SVGEGT in the germline V gene. Written as DNA, the CDR3 is TGTGCCAGCAGTTACTCTATTGGACAGGGTGGCGAGACCCAGTACTTC. This codes for CASSYSIGQGGETQYF.

The chain combines TRBV6-1 with TRBJ2-3; D unresolved. The V end was cut by 2 bases, the J end by 2 bases, with 20 bases between. The CDR3 runs to 18 residues. Germline CDR1 reads MNHNS; CDR2 reads SASEGT. In nucleotides, the CDR3 is TGTGCCAGCAGTGAATTTCCCCCCAGTGTGGCCAACACAGATACGCAGTATTTT. This gives the protein CASSEFPPSVANTDTQYF.